This T cell receptor (beta chain) stems from a study of cytomegalovirus exposure and HLA in healthy donors. Primers for the PCR totalled 60 Vbeta and 13 Jbeta. Measured with immunoSEQ multiplex PCR; TCRdb has only the in-frame clones, and not every one. The sample lists 150,000 to 170,000 clones; more than 75% were seen once. Study-level points and caveats: It is likely that the observed cluster of highly shared sequence variants was a sequencing artifact.

In the case of this clone: Its antigen is not known.

This CDR3 is built from 15 residues. Per the germline V gene, CDR1 is SGHRS and CDR2 is YFSETQ. Each donor's status was that of a healthy bone marrow donor. The sequencing input was PBMCs. This sequence joins TRBV5-1 and TRBJ2-5; 8 bases are a match to TRBD1. The J call is doubtful: the DNA matches TRBJ2-7 better. The sequence was obtained from a man aged 30 to 39 in good health and CMV-seropositive. CDR3 amino acids: CASSLDGTGLGEQYF. The CDR3 nucleotides read TGCGCCAGCAGCTTGGATGGGACAGGCCTAGGCGAGCAGTACTTC.